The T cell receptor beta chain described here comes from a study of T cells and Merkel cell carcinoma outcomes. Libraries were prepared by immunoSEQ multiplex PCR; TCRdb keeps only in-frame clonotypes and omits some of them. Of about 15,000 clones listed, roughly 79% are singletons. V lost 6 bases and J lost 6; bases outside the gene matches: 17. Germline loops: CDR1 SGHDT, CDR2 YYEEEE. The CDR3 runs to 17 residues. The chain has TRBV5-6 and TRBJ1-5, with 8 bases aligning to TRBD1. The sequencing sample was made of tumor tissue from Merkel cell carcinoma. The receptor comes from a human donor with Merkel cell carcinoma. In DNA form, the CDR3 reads TGTGCCAGCACCCTATTTACAGGGGGAAGTGGCGTTCAGCCCCAGCATTTT. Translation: CASTLFTGGSGVQPQHF.